Each of the 17 T cell receptor beta chains below was sequenced from the same sample in a study of blood T cell repertoires in COVID-19. Profiling relied on immunoSEQ multiplex PCR, and the TCRdb table lists in-frame clones only, not all of them. Among about 220,000 clones listed, 65% to 85% were seen once. Sequenced: peripheral blood. The receptors derive from a woman aged 55-69 years with acute or convalescent COVID-19.

V is TRBV14 and J is TRBJ1-5, with 9 bases matching TRBD1. Germline values: CDR1 SGHDN, CDR2 FVKESK. V dropped 4 bases and J dropped 4; count of bases not matched to a gene: 5. This CDR3 has 15 residues. The CDR3 nucleotides are TGTGCCAGCAGCCTGGGACAGGGCCTAAATCAGCCCCAGCATTTT. Translation gives CASSLGQGLNQPQHF.

The V gene is TRBV28, the J gene TRBJ2-1; 8 bases align to TRBD2. Germline CDR1 is MDHEN and CDR2 is SYDVKM. Losses at the gene ends were 3 bases for V and 4 bases for J; bases not matched to a gene: 2. The length of the CDR3 is 14 residues. The chain's CDR3 is CASSFERGYNEQFF. As DNA, the CDR3 is TGTGCCAGCAGTTTCGAGCGGGGGTACAATGAGCAGTTCTTC. The entire variable domain, with the rest obtained from reference TRBV28 and TRBJ2-1, is as follows: DVKVTQSSRYLVKRTGEKVFLECVQDMDHENMFWYRQDPGLGLRLIYFSYDVKMKEKGDIPEGYSVSREKKERFSLILESASTNQTSMYLCASSFERGYNEQFFGPGTRLTVL.

This chain connects TRBV30 to TRBJ1-3; TRBD1 aligns across 7 bases. CDR1 is GTSNPN, CDR2 SVGIG, per germline (reference sequence). The V gene end was trimmed by 5 bases and the J gene end by 4 bases; junction bases not matched to a gene: 5. The CDR3 sequence is 13 residues long. DNA for the CDR3: TGTGCCTGGCAGGGGGAACCCGGAAACACCATATATTTT. This encodes CAWQGEPGNTIYF. The full variable domain, with the rest looked up from reference TRBV30 and TRBJ1-3, is SQTIHQWPATLVQPVGSPLSLECTVEGTSNPNLYWYRQAAGRGLQLLFYSVGIGQISSEVPQNLSASRPQDRQFILSSKKLLLSDSGFYLCAWQGEPGNTIYFGEGSWLTVV.

The chain combines TRBV5-1 with TRBJ1-3; 7 nucleotides match TRBD1. Germline loops: CDR1 SGHRS, CDR2 YFSETQ. V lost 5 bases and J lost 0; bases outside the gene matches: 8. The CDR3 runs 16 residues. In nucleotides, the CDR3 is TGCGCCAGCAGTCCGGAGACAGGGCTCTCTGGAAACACCATATATTTT. This sequence encodes CASSPETGLSGNTIYF.

This CDR3 is CASNGGYSGGYLYNEQFF. CDR3 in DNA: TGTGCCAGTAACGGGGGGTATAGCGGAGGCTACTTGTACAATGAGCAGTTCTTC. The chain links TRBV19 to TRBJ2-1, with 7 bases that match TRBD2. CDR3 size: 18 residues. Germline trimming cut 7 bases from V and 4 bases from J; bases unmatched to any gene: 19. Germline V gene data show CDR1 as LNHDA and CDR2 as SQIVND (reference sequence).

The chain carries TRBV12-5 and TRBJ2-2, with 9 nucleotides matching TRBD1. CDR3 length: 16 amino acids. Germline V gene data show CDR1 as LGHNT and CDR2 as FRNRAP. V trimming: 3 bases; J trimming: 0 bases; junction bases outside the gene matches: 2. The CDR3 bases are TGTGCTAGTGGTTTCGGACAGGGGACGAACACCGGGGAGCTGTTTTTT. Its protein is CASGFGQGTNTGELFF. Looking up the rest from reference TRBV12-5 and TRBJ2-2 gives the full variable domain: DARVTQTPRHKVTEMGQEVTMRCQPILGHNTVFWYRQTMMQGLELLAYFRNRAPLDDSGMPKDRFSAEMPDATLATLKIQPSEPRDSAVYFCASGFGQGTNTGELFFGEGSRLTVL.

The V and J genes are TRBV29-1 and TRBJ1-2, with D maybe TRBD1 (5 bases). Trimming removed 6 bases at V and 6 bases at J, with 20 bases between. The germline gives CDR1 SQVTM, CDR2 ANQGSEA. This CDR3 is 14 amino acids long. CDR3: CSVLLRGRPDGYTF. Written as DNA, the CDR3 is TGCAGCGTCCTTCTGCGGGGCCGCCCAGATGGCTACACCTTC.

The CDR3 loop is CASSLVGPTTGGWTEAFF. The CDR3 DNA reads TGTGCCAGCAGCCTAGTAGGGCCCACAACAGGGGGCTGGACTGAAGCTTTCTTT. The chain carries TRBV7-2 and TRBJ1-1; 9 bases agree with TRBD1. Germline CDR1 and CDR2: SGHTA and FQGNSA. Unmatched junction bases numbered 18, after V lost 5 bases and J lost 5 bases. This CDR3 contains 18 residues.

V is TRBV2 and J is TRBJ1-2; D is ambiguous. V was pared by 5 bases and J by 4 bases, with 11 bases between. Germline CDR1 is SNHLY and CDR2 is FYNNEI. The CDR3 is made up of 13 amino acids. This CDR3 reads CASSKVLGYGYTF. The DNA for the CDR3 is TGTGCCAGCAGTAAGGTCCTAGGCTATGGCTACACCTTC.

The J gene is TRBJ1-6, the V gene TRBV30; D call uncertain. The CDR3 totals 12 residues. With 3 bases removed from V and 7 bases from J, the gap between germline ends came to 7 bases. Germline V gene lookup returns CDR1 GTSNPN and CDR2 SVGIG (reference sequence). The CDR3 loop reads CAWRFQNSPLHF. In nucleotides, the CDR3 is TGTGCCTGGAGGTTTCAGAATTCACCCCTCCACTTT. Supplemented by reference TRBV30 and TRBJ1-6, the full variable domain reads SQTIHQWPATLVQPVGSPLSLECTVEGTSNPNLYWYRQAAGRGLQLLFYSVGIGQISSEVPQNLSASRPQDRQFILSSKKLLLSDSGFYLCAWRFQNSPLHFGNGTRLTVT.

J is TRBJ1-1 and V is TRBV3-1 (or the pseudogene TRBV3-2); D perhaps matches TRBD1 (5 bases). The V end lost 1 base, the J end lost 3 bases, and 9 bases lay between the germline ends. The CDR3 totals 14 residues. Germline CDR1 is LGHDT and CDR2 is YNNKEL (reference sequence). The CDR3 is CASSQVGGDTEAFF. In DNA form, the CDR3 reads TGTGCCAGCAGCCAAGTGGGGGGGGACACTGAAGCTTTCTTT.

This clone was counted a single time. The chain uses TRBV7-9 and TRBJ1-2; TRBD1 matches 9 bases. Germline V gene sequence: CDR1 SEHNR, CDR2 FQNEAQ (reference sequence). V was pared by 4 bases and J by 2 bases, with 2 bases of the junction left unmatched. The CDR3 contains 14 residues. CDR3 sequence reads: CASSSGTGNYGYTF. In nucleotides, the CDR3 is TGTGCCAGCAGCTCCGGGACAGGGAACTATGGCTACACCTTC.

Here the CDR3 reads CASSGPTRSYEQYF. For the CDR3, the DNA is TGTGCCAGCAGCGGTCCTACTAGAAGCTACGAGCAGTACTTC. This chain uses TRBV13 with TRBJ2-7; a weak D match, TRBD2 (5 bases). V lost 5 bases, J lost 3 bases, and 14 bases lay in between. Looked up from germline, CDR1 is PRHDT and CDR2 is FYEKMQ (reference sequence). CDR3 length: 14 amino acids.

J is TRBJ1-2 and V is TRBV28; D is undetermined. CDR1 and CDR2 from the germline V gene are MDHEN and SYDVKM. The V and J ends lost 7 bases and 3 bases respectively, with 15 bases between them. The CDR3 totals 14 residues. In nucleotides, the CDR3 is TGTGCCAGCAAGGAATCCGGGCGGGACTATGGCTACACCTTC. It translates to CASKESGRDYGYTF.

The chain couples TRBV10-3 to TRBJ2-3; 9 bases are a match to TRBD1. Germline CDR1 reads ENHRY; CDR2 reads SYGVKD. V was clipped by 6 bases and J by 2 bases; unmatched bases: 6. The CDR3 sequence is 15 residues long. This CDR3 is CAISSGQGHTDTQYF. Here the CDR3 DNA reads TGTGCCATCAGCTCCGGACAGGGGCACACAGATACGCAGTATTTT.

The chain links TRBV5-6 to TRBJ2-7; D is unclear. The CDR3 runs to 13 residues. The V and J ends lost 4 bases and 0 bases respectively, with 8 bases between them. Germline V gene data show CDR1 as SGHDT and CDR2 as YYEEEE. CDR3 DNA sequence: TGTGCCAGCAGCCCCGGTCCCTCCTACGAGCAGTACTTC. This sequence encodes CASSPGPSYEQYF.

The table lists this clone with a count of one. This sequence joins TRBV4-3 and TRBJ2-1, with TRBD2 as a possible D gene (6 bases). With 0 bases removed from V and 9 bases from J, the gap between germline ends came to 12 bases. The length of the CDR3 is 14 residues. CDR1 and CDR2 from the germline V gene are LGHNA and YSLEER. For the CDR3, the DNA is TGCGCCAGCAGCCAAGATAGGAGGGAGCGTGAGCAGTTCTTC. It translates to CASSQDRREREQFF.